This is a list of T cell receptor beta chains from one sample in a study of vaccination effects on CD4 cells after COVID-19. What these receptors recognize is not known. Libraries were prepared by immunoSEQ multiplex PCR; TCRdb keeps only in-frame clonotypes and omits some of them. The sample lists about 32,000 clones; 55% to 75% were seen once. This sample comprised CD4+ T cells from PBMCs cultured with HCoV-229E spike peptides, obtained after COVID-19 vaccination. The receptors come from a human donor who received a COVID-19 vaccine. Each CDR3 is given with its conserved first and last residue. D genes are given only for firm matches. Part of the rows lack a size; the others show once, few, many or a class for expanded clones.

D gene,J gene,clone size,V gene,CDR3 DNA,CDR3 protein
.,TRBJ2-2,.,TRBV6-1,TGTGCCAGCAGAGAACGGCAGGGGTCCGGGGAGCTGTTTTTT,CASRERQGSGELFF
TRBD1,TRBJ1-1,.,TRBV7-9,TGTGCCAGCAGACGACAGGGCTTACAGAACACTGAAGCTTTCTTT,CASRRQGLQNTEAFF
TRBD2,TRBJ2-1,.,TRBV18,TGTGCCAGCTCGGTAGCGGGCTCCTACAATGAGCAGTTCTTC,CASSVAGSYNEQFF
.,TRBJ2-2,few,TRBV3-1/TRBV3-2,TGTGCCAGCAGCCACAGAGCGAACACCGGGGAGCTGTTTTTT,CASSHRANTGELFF
TRBD1,TRBJ1-6,.,TRBV3-1/TRBV3-2,TGTGCCAGCAGCCGGACAGGGCTTCGATCACCCCTCCACTTT,CASSRTGLRSPLHF
TRBD2,TRBJ2-7,.,TRBV5-1,TGCGCCAGCAGCAAAGGACTAGCGGGAGTTTCTCACGCCTACGAGCAGTACTTC,CASSKGLAGVSHAYEQYF
TRBD2,TRBJ2-1,.,TRBV7-9,TGTGCCAGCAGCTTAGTCGGGGGGGTCTACAATGAGCAGTTCTTC,CASSLVGGVYNEQFF
TRBD1,TRBJ2-7,.,TRBV20-1,TGCAGTGCTAGTTGGACAGGATACGAGCAGTACTTC,CSASWTGYEQYF
TRBD1,TRBJ1-5,few,TRBV19,TGTGCCAGCCGCCGGGACAGGGTCTCGAATCAGCCCCAGCATTTT,CASRRDRVSNQPQHF
.,TRBJ1-2,.,TRBV18,TGTGCCAGCTCACCAGACGTCCGCTATGGCTACACCTTC,CASSPDVRYGYTF
.,TRBJ2-2,few,TRBV5-4,TGTGCCAGCAGCTTGGACCCCCTGAACACCGGGGAGCTGTTTTTT,CASSLDPLNTGELFF
TRBD1,TRBJ2-7,.,TRBV9,TGTGCCAGCAGCGCATACAGGGGCCCATTGATTCCCTACGAGCAGTACTTC,CASSAYRGPLIPYEQYF
.,TRBJ1-3,few,TRBV7-6,TGTGCCAGCAGCCCCCGGGATGGGGGAGTCTCTGGAAACACCATATATTTT,CASSPRDGGVSGNTIYF
TRBD1,TRBJ2-7,.,TRBV13,TGTGCCAGCAGACGACTAAGGACAGGTCGTCGTTACGAGCAGTACTTC,CASRRLRTGRRYEQYF
.,TRBJ2-1,.,TRBV4-1,TGCGCCAGCAGCCAAGATGGCCAAGTGCCGGGGAATGAGCAGTTCTTC,CASSQDGQVPGNEQFF
.,TRBJ2-7,.,TRBV6-5,TGTGCCAGCAGTTATAAACCGGGGTACGAGCAGTACTTC,CASSYKPGYEQYF
.,TRBJ2-5,.,TRBV21-1,TGTGCCAGCAGCCTCACCGTAATTGATAGTAGCGGGGGAGAGACCCAGTACTTC,CASSLTVIDSSGGETQYF
.,TRBJ2-1,once,TRBV19,TGTGCCAGTAGTATTGGGCGGAAAAATGAGCAGTTCTTC,CASSIGRKNEQFF
.,TRBJ1-5,.,TRBV10-2,TGCGCCAGCAGTGTAACAGATAGCAATCAGCCCCAGCATTTT,CASSVTDSNQPQHF
TRBD1,TRBJ1-4,.,TRBV27,TGTGCCAGCAGCCAACAGGGGTTTAATGAAAAACTGTTTTTT,CASSQQGFNEKLFF
TRBD1,TRBJ2-1,once,TRBV27,TGTGCCAGCAGTTTAGGACAGGGTACCTACAATGAGCAGTTCTTC,CASSLGQGTYNEQFF
.,TRBJ2-1,.,TRBV2,TGTGCCAGCAATGGACCTAGCTCCTACAATGAGCAGTTCTTC,CASNGPSSYNEQFF
.,TRBJ1-6,.,TRBV15,TGTGCCACCAGCAGAACATTAACCGGTTCTTATTCACCCCTCCACTTT,CATSRTLTGSYSPLHF
TRBD1,TRBJ1-5,once,TRBV6-5,TGTGCCAGCCGGATCAGGGGGAATGGCAATCAGCCCCAGCATTTT,CASRIRGNGNQPQHF
.,TRBJ2-7,.,TRBV3-1/TRBV3-2,TGTGCCAGCAGCCAAGATCAGGCGGGTCGTGGGTCAAGGGTCTCCTACGAGCAGTACTTC,CASSQDQAGRGSRVSYEQYF
.,TRBJ2-5,.,TRBV24-1,TGTGCCACCAGTGATCCCACAGTCGGTCAAGAGACCCAGTACTTC,CATSDPTVGQETQYF
.,TRBJ2-3,once,TRBV5-1,TGCGCCAGCAGCTTTAGCGGAGTGGAGCGCACAGATACGCAGTATTTT,CASSFSGVERTDTQYF
TRBD1,TRBJ1-5,few,TRBV6-1,TGTGCCAGCAGTGAGCAGGGGGCCGTGTATCAGCCCCAGCATTTT,CASSEQGAVYQPQHF
.,TRBJ1-1,.,TRBV14,TGTGCCAGCAGCCCTGTGGGGTACGCTGAAGCTTTCTTT,CASSPVGYAEAFF
.,TRBJ1-2,.,TRBV5-1,TGCGCCAGCAGCTCTACCGGGACCTCGAACTATGGCTACACCTTC,CASSSTGTSNYGYTF
.,TRBJ2-3,.,TRBV27,TGTGCCAGCAGTTTGAACTCCCTCACAGATACGCAGTATTTT,CASSLNSLTDTQYF
TRBD2,TRBJ2-7,.,TRBV6-1,TGTGCCAGCAGTGAAGCGCTTAGGGGACTAGCGCGCTACGAGCAGTACTTC,CASSEALRGLARYEQYF
TRBD1,TRBJ2-4,.,TRBV10-2,TGCGCCAGTGGGGACAGAGAAAAAAACATTCAGTACTTC,CASGDREKNIQYF
.,TRBJ2-2,.,TRBV11-2,TGTGCCAGCAGCTTTTTTGGGGGGGCGGACACCGGGGAGCTGTTTTTT,CASSFFGGADTGELFF
TRBD2,TRBJ2-1,few,TRBV7-9,TGTGCCAGCAGCTCACGCTACACTAGCGGAAAAAACAATGAGCAGTTCTTC,CASSSRYTSGKNNEQFF
TRBD1,TRBJ2-2,.,TRBV7-9,TGTGCCAGCAGCCCTCGGACAGGGACGAACACCGGGGAGCTGTTTTTT,CASSPRTGTNTGELFF
.,TRBJ1-5,.,TRBV7-9,TGTGCCAGCAGTTCTACTCAGGGGAATCAGCCCCAGCATTTT,CASSSTQGNQPQHF
.,TRBJ1-3,few,TRBV27,TGTGCCGGTCGGGCCATCATCTCTGGAAACACCATATATTTT,CAGRAIISGNTIYF
.,TRBJ1-2,few,TRBV24-1,TGTGCCACCTCTGGCGCGCCGAACTATGGCTACACCTTC,CATSGAPNYGYTF
.,TRBJ1-1,.,TRBV19,TGTGCCAGTACCCTCGAGCAGGGTAGAGCTTTCTTT,CASTLEQGRAFF
TRBD2,TRBJ2-3,.,TRBV18,TGTGCCAGCTCACCCGGACTAGCGGGAGTAACCCGCACAGATACGCAGTATTTT,CASSPGLAGVTRTDTQYF
TRBD2,TRBJ2-3,.,TRBV5-4,TGTGCCAGCAGCTTGATTTTTACGGCGGGGGGAAGCACAGATACGCAGTATTTT,CASSLIFTAGGSTDTQYF
.,TRBJ1-2,.,TRBV11-2,TGTGCCAGCAGCCCTCTACGAACAGCAAGGGTGTCGATAAACTATGGCTACACCTTC,CASSPLRTARVSINYGYTF
TRBD2,TRBJ2-2,.,TRBV20-1,TGCAGTGCTAGTAACGCGGGGGGTTCGAACACCGGGGAGCTGTTTTTT,CSASNAGGSNTGELFF
.,TRBJ1-3,.,TRBV6-2/TRBV6-3,TGTGCCAGCAGTTCCCAGAGGGCCCGAGACTCTGGAAACACCATATATTTT,CASSSQRARDSGNTIYF
.,TRBJ1-5,.,TRBV7-6,TGTGCCAGCAGCAGACAGGTTAATCAGCCCCAGCATTTT,CASSRQVNQPQHF
TRBD2,TRBJ2-7,.,TRBV15,TGTGCCACCAGCAGAGAGAAGGGAAGAGGTCCGGGAGGCGAGCAGTACTTC,CATSREKGRGPGGEQYF
.,TRBJ2-3,.,TRBV3-1/TRBV3-2,TGTGCCAGCAGCCCGACCCGGGGTAGCGGAGTAAGAAGAACAGATACGCAGTATTTT,CASSPTRGSGVRRTDTQYF
.,TRBJ1-4,.,TRBV3-1/TRBV3-2,TGTGCCAGCAGTCCCAGTTTTGTAACTAATGAAAAACTGTTTTTT,CASSPSFVTNEKLFF
TRBD1,TRBJ2-7,.,TRBV6-5,TGTGCCAGCCCAAGGGACAGCTACGAGCAGTACTTC,CASPRDSYEQYF
TRBD1,TRBJ1-5,.,TRBV18,TGTGCCAGCTCACTTGGACAGGGGATCAATCAGCCCCAGCATTTT,CASSLGQGINQPQHF
.,TRBJ1-1,.,TRBV5-1,TGCGCCAGCAGGAGAGGACAGAACACTGAAGCTTTCTTT,CASRRGQNTEAFF
.,TRBJ1-6,.,TRBV9,TGTGCCAGCAGCGTAGGGGTCGACGGTAGGGATACACCCCTCCACTTT,CASSVGVDGRDTPLHF